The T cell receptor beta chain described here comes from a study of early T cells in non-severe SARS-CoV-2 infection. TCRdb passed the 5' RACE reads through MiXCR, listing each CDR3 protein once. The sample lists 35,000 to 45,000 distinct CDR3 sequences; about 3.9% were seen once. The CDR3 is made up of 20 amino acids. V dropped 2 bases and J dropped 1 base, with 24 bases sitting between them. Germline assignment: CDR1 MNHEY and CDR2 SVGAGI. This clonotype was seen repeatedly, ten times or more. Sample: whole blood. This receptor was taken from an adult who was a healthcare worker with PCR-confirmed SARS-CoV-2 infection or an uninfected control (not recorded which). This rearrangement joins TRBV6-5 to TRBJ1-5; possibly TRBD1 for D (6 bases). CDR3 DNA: TGTGCCAGCAGTTACGGGTCGGGCAGGGGAGCCCCAGGGAGCAATCAGCCCCAGCATTTT. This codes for CASSYGSGRGAPGSNQPQHF.